What follows is one T cell receptor beta chain and its context. This sample stems from a study of blood T cell repertoires in COVID-19. Germline CDR1 and CDR2: LGHDT and YNNKEL (reference sequence). J gave up 6 bases and V 4 bases, and 2 bases lay outside the gene matches. The CDR3 runs 15 residues. The data were produced by immunoSEQ multiplex PCR, yet TCRdb's version contains in-frame clones alone and is incomplete. The table has about 70,000 clones, 80% seen once. This receptor was identified in a man in his 70s who had recovered from COVID-19. Sample: peripheral blood. V is TRBV3-1 (or the pseudogene TRBV3-2) and J is TRBJ2-1; 14 nucleotides align to TRBD2. CDR3 sequence: CASSRGTSGSNEQFF. In nucleotides, the CDR3 is TGTGCCAGCAGCCGGGGGACTAGCGGGAGCAATGAGCAGTTCTTC.